This TCR beta chain stems from a study of identical twins. Study-wide findings and caveats: Part of the zero-insertion signal could reflect confounding by invariant MAIT and iNKT cells.

There are 16 residues in the CDR3. V was shortened by 1 base and J by 0 bases, with 13 bases between the two germline ends. TCRdb reanalysed the 5' RACE reads using MiXCR and keeps one entry per CDR3 protein. The top ten hold nearly 0.45% of the sample, which has more than 400,000 distinct CDR3 sequences, around 15% seen once. Remarks on this clonotype: Its antigen is still unknown.

These records were also assigned to another study, of yellow fever vaccine responses in identical twins.

The TCR originated in a woman under 30 in good health. Sequenced sample: CD4+ T cells sorted from blood. The chain has TRBV23-1 and TRBJ2-7; the D call may be TRBD1 or TRBD2 (5 bases each). TRBV23-1 is placed among ORFs of uncertain function. The CDR3 here is CASSQYGASSSYEQYV. In DNA, the CDR3 is TGCGCCAGCAGTCAATACGGGGCTTCCAGCTCCTACGAGCAGTACGTC.